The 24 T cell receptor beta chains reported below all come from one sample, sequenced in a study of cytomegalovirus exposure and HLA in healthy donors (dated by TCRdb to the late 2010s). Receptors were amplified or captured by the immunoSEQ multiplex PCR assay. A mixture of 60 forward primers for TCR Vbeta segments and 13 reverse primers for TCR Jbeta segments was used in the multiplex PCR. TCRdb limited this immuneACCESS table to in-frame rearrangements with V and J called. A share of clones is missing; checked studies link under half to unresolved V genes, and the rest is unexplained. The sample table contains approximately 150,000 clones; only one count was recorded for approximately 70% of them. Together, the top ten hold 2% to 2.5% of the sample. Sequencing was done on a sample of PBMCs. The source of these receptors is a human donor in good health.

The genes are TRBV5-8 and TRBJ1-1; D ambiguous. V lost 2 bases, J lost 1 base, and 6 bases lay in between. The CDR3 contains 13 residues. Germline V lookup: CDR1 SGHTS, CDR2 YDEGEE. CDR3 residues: CASSFRQNTEAFF. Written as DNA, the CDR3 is TGTGCCAGCAGCTTTAGACAGAACACTGAAGCTTTCTTT.

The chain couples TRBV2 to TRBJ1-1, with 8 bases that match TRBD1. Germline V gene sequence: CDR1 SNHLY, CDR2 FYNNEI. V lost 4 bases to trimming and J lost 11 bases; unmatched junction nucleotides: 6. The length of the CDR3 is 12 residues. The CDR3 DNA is TGTGCCAGCAGTGGGACAGGGCCGATGGCTTTCTTT. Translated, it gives CASSGTGPMAFF.

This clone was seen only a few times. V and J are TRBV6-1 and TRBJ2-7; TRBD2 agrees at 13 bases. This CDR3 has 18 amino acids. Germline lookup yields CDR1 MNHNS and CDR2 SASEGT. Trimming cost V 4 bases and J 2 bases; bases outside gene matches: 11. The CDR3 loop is CASSAVLGGLAGAYEQYF. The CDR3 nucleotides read TGTGCCAGCAGTGCTGTTCTAGGAGGACTAGCGGGGGCCTACGAGCAGTACTTC.

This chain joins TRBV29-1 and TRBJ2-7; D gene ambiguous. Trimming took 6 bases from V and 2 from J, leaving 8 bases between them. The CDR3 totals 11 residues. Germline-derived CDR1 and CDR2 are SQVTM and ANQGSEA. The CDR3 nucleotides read TGCAGCGTGAGGATAGCCTACGAGCAGTACTTC. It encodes CSVRIAYEQYF.

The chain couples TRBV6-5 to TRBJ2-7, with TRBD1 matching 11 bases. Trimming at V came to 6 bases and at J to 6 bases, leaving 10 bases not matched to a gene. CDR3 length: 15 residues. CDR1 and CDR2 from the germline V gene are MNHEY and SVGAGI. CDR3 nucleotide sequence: TGTGCCAGCAGAACCTGGACAGGGGGCTCAGGCGAGCAGTACTTC. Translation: CASRTWTGGSGEQYF.

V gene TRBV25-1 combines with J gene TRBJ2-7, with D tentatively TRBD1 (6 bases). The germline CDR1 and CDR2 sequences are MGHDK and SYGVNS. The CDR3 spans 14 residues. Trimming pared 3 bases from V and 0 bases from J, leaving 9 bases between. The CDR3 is CASSDGQTSYEQYF. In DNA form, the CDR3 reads TGTGCCAGCAGTGACGGACAGACCTCCTACGAGCAGTACTTC.

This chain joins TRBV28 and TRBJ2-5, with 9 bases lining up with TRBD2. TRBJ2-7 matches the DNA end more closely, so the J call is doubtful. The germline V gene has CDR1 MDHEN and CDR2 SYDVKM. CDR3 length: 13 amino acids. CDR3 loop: CASVLAGLYEQYF. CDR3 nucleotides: TGTGCCAGCGTACTAGCGGGCCTCTACGAGCAGTACTTC.

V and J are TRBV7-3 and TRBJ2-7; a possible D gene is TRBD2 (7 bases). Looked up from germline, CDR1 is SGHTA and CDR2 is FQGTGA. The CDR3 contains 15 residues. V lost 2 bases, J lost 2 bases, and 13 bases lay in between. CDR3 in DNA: TGTGCCAGCAGCTTACTCCGGGGGGCGGCCTACGAGCAGTACTTC. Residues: CASSLLRGAAYEQYF.

CDR3 in amino acids: CASSTRQGAEETQYF. CDR3 DNA: TGTGCCAGCAGCACTCGACAGGGGGCGGAGGAGACCCAGTACTTC. The V gene is TRBV9, the J gene TRBJ2-5; 10 positions match TRBD1. Trimming at V came to 4 bases and at J to 5 bases, leaving 8 bases not matched to a gene. The CDR3 loop spans 15 amino acids. Per the germline V gene, CDR1 is SGDLS and CDR2 is YYNGEE.

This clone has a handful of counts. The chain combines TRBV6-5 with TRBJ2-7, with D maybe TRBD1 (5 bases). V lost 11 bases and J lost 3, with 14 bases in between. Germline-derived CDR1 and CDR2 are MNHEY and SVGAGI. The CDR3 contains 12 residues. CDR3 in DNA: TGTGCCGCGCAGGGTGATGGCTACGAGCAGTACTTC. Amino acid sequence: CAAQGDGYEQYF.

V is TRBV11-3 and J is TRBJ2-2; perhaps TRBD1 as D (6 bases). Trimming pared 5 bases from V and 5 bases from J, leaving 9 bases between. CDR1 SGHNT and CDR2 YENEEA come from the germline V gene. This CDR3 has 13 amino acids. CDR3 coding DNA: TGTGCCAGCAGCCCCACAGGGACCGGGGAGCTGTTTTTT. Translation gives CASSPTGTGELFF. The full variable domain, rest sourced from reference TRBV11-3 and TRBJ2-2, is EAGVVQSPRYKIIEKKQPVAFWCNPISGHNTLYWYLQNLGQGPELLIRYENEEAVDDSQLPKDRFSAERLKGVDSTLKIQPAELGDSAVYLCASSPTGTGELFFGEGSRLTVL.

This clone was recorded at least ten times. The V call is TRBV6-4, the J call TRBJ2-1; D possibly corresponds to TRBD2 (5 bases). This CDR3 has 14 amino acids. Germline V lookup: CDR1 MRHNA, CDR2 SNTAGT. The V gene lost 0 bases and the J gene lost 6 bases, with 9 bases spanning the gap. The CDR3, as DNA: TGTGCCAGCAGTGACTCAGAGGGTGGCAATGAGCAGTTCTTC. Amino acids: CASSDSEGGNEQFF.

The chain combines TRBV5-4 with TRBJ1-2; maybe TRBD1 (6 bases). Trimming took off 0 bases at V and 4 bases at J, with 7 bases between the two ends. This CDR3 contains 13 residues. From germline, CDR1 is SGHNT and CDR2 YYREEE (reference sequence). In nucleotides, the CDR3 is TGTGCCAGCAGCTTGGAACAGGGCTATGGCTACACCTTC. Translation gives CASSLEQGYGYTF.

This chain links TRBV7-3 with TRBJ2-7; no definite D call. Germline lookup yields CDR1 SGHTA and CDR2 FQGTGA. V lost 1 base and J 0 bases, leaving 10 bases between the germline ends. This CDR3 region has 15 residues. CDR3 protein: CASSLIGGSSYEQYF. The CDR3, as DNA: TGTGCCAGCAGCTTAATTGGCGGCAGCTCCTACGAGCAGTACTTC.

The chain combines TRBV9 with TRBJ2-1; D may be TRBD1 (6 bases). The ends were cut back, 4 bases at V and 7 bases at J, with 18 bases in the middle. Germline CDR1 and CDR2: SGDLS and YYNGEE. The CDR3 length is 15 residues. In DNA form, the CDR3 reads TGTGCCAGCAGCTCCTTACAGGGAAGGGGGAATGAGCAGTTCTTC. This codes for CASSSLQGRGNEQFF.

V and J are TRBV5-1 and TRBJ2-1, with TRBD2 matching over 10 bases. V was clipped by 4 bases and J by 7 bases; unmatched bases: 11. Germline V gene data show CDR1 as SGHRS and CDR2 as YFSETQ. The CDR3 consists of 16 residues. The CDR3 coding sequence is TGCGCCAGCAGCCCCCGAACTAGCGGGGCGGGGAATGAGCAGTTCTTC. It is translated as CASSPRTSGAGNEQFF.

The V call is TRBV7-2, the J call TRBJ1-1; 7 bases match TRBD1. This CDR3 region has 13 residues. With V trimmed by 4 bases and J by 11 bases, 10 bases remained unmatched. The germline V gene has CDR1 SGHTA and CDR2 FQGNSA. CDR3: CASSYELTGLAFF. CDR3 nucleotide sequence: TGTGCCAGCAGCTATGAACTGACAGGGTTGGCTTTCTTT. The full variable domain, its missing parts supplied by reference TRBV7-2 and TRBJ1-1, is GAGVSQSPSNKVTEKGKDVELRCDPISGHTALYWYRQSLGQGLEFLIYFQGNSAPDKSGLPSDRFSAERTGGSVSTLTIQRTQQEDSAVYLCASSYELTGLAFFGQGTRLTVV.

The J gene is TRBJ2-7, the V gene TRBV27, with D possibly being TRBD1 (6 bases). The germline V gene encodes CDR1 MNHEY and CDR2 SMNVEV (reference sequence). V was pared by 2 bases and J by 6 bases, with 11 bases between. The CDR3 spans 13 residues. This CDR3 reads CASSLTGQSEQYF. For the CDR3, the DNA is TGTGCCAGCAGTTTAACCGGACAGAGCGAGCAGTACTTC.

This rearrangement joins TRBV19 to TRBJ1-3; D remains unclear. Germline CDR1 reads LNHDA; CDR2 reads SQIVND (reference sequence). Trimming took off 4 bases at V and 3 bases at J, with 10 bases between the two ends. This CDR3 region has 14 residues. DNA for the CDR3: TGTGCCAGTAGTAAGTCCAGGATTGGAAACACCATATATTTT. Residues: CASSKSRIGNTIYF.

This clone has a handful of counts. The CDR3 here is CASSHGQGAYEQYF. CDR3 bases: TGCGCCAGCAGCCACGGACAGGGGGCCTACGAGCAGTACTTC. The V gene is TRBV5-1, the J gene TRBJ2-7; the match to TRBD1 covers 10 bases. Per germline, CDR1 SGHRS and CDR2 YFSETQ. The CDR3 length is 14 residues. The V gene end was trimmed by 4 bases and the J gene end by 2 bases; junction bases not matched to a gene: 3.

CDR3 protein: CASSSDRGLETQYF. The DNA of the CDR3 is TGTGCCAGCAGTTCGGACAGGGGGCTTGAGACCCAGTACTTC. The chain has TRBV5-6 and TRBJ2-5, with TRBD1 matching over 11 bases. Germline V lookup: CDR1 SGHDT, CDR2 YYEEEE. This CDR3 has 14 amino acids. The V gene end was trimmed by 5 bases and the J gene end by 5 bases; junction bases not matched to a gene: 5. Complete variable domain (other parts from reference TRBV5-6 and TRBJ2-5): DAGVTQSPTHLIKTRGQQVTLRCSPKSGHDTVSWYQQALGQGPQFIFQYYEEEERQRGNFPDRFSGHQFPNYSSELNVNALLLGDSALYLCASSSDRGLETQYFGPGTRLLVL.

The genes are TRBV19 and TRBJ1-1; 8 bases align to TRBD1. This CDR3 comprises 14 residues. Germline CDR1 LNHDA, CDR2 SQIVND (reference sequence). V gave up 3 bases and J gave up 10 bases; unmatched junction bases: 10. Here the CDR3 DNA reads TGTGCCAGTAGTATTGGGCAGGGGGCGTTTCGAGCTTTCTTT. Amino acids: CASSIGQGAFRAFF.

The DNA of the CDR3 is TGTGCCAGCAGCTTAGGACCGGGGGGCCGAGGCACCGGGGAGCTGTTTTTT. Its translation is CASSLGPGGRGTGELFF. The J gene is TRBJ2-2, the V gene TRBV5-4; D might be TRBD2 (7 bases). Trimming shortened V by 2 bases and J by 4 bases, and 18 bases separated the two germline ends. Per germline, CDR1 SGHNT and CDR2 YYREEE (reference sequence). The CDR3 covers 17 residues.

This CDR3 is CASSYRVGNYGYTF. The CDR3 nucleotides read TGTGCCAGCAGTTACAGGGTTGGGAACTATGGCTACACCTTC. The chain carries TRBV13 and TRBJ1-2; maybe TRBD1 (6 bases). CDR1 and CDR2 (germline): PRHDT, FYEKMQ (reference sequence). V was clipped by 6 bases and J by 2 bases, with 13 bases between them. The CDR3 spans 14 residues.